This T cell receptor beta chain was captured in a study of metastatic and nonmetastatic thyroid tumors. Across the whole study: Across peripheral blood and tumor or nodule tissue samples taken from malignant and benign thyroid patients, the repertoires were compared with one another.

General study results and limits: Significantly greater TCR beta diversity was reportedly found in malignant thyroid tumors than in benign nodules (in blood and tumor).

Methods used by the authors: Using the CDR3 differences seen across clinicopathological groups, the authors built a distant-metastasis classifier for papillary thyroid cancer, which was meant to discriminate distant-metastatic patients. MiXCR was used by TCRdb to re-call the PCR reads. The V and J calls follow TCRdb's processing rather than the paper's. The sample shows some 20,000 clones, 35% to 40% of them seen only once. Remarks on this clone: Its antigen is currently unknown.

Patients were all untreated before their thyroid surgery. The CDR3 loop spans 15 amino acids. The V gene lost 6 bases and the J gene lost 2 bases, with 17 bases spanning the gap. The germline gives CDR1 MNHEY, CDR2 SVGEGT. The sample taken for sequencing was tumor tissue. This clonotype was obtained from a female donor with papillary thyroid cancer or a benign thyroid nodule (not recorded which). Some clones in this sample may be carry-over from other donors' samples. V usage is TRBV6-2 or TRBV6-3 and J usage is TRBJ2-7; either TRBD1 or TRBD2 may fit D (5 bases each). The CDR3 reads CASRHPGPVTYEQYF. As DNA, the CDR3 is TGTGCCAGCAGGCATCCGGGGCCTGTCACCTACGAGCAGTACTTC.